These T cell receptor beta chains were read from a single sample in a study of T cell responses to AZD1222 COVID-19 vaccine. Data came from immunoSEQ multiplex PCR; TCRdb stores just in-frame clones and leaves some out. The sample has around 150,000 clones; 75% to 90% are singletons. The input for sequencing was peripheral blood, taken on day 0 of AZD1222 vaccination. These receptors were collected from an adult in good health. Each CDR3 is given with its conserved first and last residue. The D gene is left open where the match is weak. Expanded clones get a size class; other rows say once, few or many, or leave the size out.

v_gene,j_gene,d_gene,abundance,CDR3aa,CDR3nt
TRBV6-5,TRBJ1-1,-,-,CATQWTLNTEAFF,TGTGCCACCCAGTGGACATTGAACACTGAAGCTTTCTTT
TRBV3-1/TRBV3-2,TRBJ1-6,-,once,CASSQGSLGKGVYNSPLHF,TGTGCCAGCAGCCAAGGAAGTTTGGGTAAGGGGGTATACAATTCACCCCTCCACTTT
TRBV6-5,TRBJ1-2,-,-,CASSTGNYGYTF,TGTGCCAGCAGTACAGGGAACTATGGCTACACCTTC
TRBV19,TRBJ1-5,-,-,CASSPGSREPQHF,TGTGCCAGTAGTCCCGGGTCTCGGGAGCCCCAGCATTTT
TRBV2,TRBJ1-5,-,once,CASNHINQPQHF,TGTGCCAGCAACCATATCAATCAGCCCCAGCATTTT
TRBV5-1,TRBJ2-6,TRBD1,-,CASSPQQGGSGANVLTF,TGCGCCAGCAGCCCCCAACAGGGGGGCTCTGGGGCCAACGTCCTGACTTTC
TRBV10-1,TRBJ2-2,-,-,CASSPLGRAGELFF,TGCGCCAGCTCCCCCCTGGGAAGGGCCGGGGAGCTGTTTTTT
TRBV5-1,TRBJ1-2,TRBD1,-,CASSLAFDRVFGYTF,TGCGCCAGCAGCTTGGCCTTTGACAGGGTTTTTGGCTACACCTTC
TRBV27,TRBJ2-4,-,-,CASSFRFLGGVDIQYF,TGTGCCAGCAGTTTCCGATTCCTTGGTGGGGTGGACATTCAGTACTTC
TRBV11-2,TRBJ1-1,TRBD1,-,CASKAGTGRLNTEAFF,TGTGCCAGCAAGGCTGGGACAGGGCGTTTGAACACTGAAGCTTTCTTT
TRBV30,TRBJ1-5,-,-,CAWSGGVGNQPQHF,TGTGCCTGGAGCGGGGGGGTAGGCAATCAGCCCCAGCATTTT
TRBV7-9,TRBJ1-3,-,-,CASSLEGGYSGNTIYF,TGTGCCAGCAGCTTAGAGGGGGGATACTCTGGAAACACCATATATTTT